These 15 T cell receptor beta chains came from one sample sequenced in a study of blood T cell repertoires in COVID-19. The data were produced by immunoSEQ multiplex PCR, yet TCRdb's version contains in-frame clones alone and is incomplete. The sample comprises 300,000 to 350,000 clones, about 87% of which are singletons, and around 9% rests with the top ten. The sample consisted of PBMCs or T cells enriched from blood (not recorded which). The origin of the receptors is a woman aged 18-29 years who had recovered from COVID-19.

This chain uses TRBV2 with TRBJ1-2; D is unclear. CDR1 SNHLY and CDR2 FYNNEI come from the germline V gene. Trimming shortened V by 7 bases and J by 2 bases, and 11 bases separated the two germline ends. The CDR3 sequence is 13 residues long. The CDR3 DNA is TGTGCCAGCAAGAGCCGGGGAAACTATGGCTACACCTTC. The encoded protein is CASKSRGNYGYTF.

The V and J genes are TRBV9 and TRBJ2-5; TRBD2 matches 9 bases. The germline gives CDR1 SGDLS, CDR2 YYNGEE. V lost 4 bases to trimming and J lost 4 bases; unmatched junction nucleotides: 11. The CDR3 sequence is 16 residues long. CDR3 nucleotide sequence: TGTGCCAGCAGCCCTCTGGGCGGGGGGGCCGGAGAGACCCAGTACTTC. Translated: CASSPLGGGAGETQYF. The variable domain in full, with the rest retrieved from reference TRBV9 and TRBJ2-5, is DSGVTQTPKHLITATGQRVTLRCSPRSGDLSVYWYQQSLDQGLQFLIQYYNGEERAKGNILERFSAQQFPDLHSELNLSSLELGDSALYFCASSPLGGGAGETQYFGPGTRLLVL.

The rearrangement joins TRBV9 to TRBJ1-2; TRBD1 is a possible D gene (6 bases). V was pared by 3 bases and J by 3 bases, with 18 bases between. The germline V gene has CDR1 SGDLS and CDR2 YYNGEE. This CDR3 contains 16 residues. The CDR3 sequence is CASSGPDRFGYYGYTF. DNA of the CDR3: TGTGCCAGCAGCGGTCCCGACAGGTTCGGGTACTATGGCTACACCTTC.

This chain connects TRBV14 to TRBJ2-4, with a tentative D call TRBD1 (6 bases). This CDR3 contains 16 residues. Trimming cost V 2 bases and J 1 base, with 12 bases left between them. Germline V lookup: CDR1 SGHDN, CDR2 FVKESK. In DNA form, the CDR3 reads TGTGCCAGCAGCCAAACAGGGCGGCTGGCCAAAAACATTCAGTACTTC. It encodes CASSQTGRLAKNIQYF.

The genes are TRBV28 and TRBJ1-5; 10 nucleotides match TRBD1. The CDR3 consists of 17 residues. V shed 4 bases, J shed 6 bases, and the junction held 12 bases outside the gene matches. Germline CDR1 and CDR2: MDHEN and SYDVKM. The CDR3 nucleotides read TGTGCCAGCAGTTCCGGGACAGGGGCTAGTAGAGGTCAGCCCCAGCATTTT. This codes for CASSSGTGASRGQPQHF.

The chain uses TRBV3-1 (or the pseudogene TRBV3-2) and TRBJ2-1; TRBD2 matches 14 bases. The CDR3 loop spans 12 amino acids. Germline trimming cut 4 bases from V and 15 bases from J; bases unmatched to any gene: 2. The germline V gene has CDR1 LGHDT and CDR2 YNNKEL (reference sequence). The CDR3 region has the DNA TGTGCCAGCAGCCCGGGACTAGCGGGAGCGTTCTTC. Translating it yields CASSPGLAGAFF.

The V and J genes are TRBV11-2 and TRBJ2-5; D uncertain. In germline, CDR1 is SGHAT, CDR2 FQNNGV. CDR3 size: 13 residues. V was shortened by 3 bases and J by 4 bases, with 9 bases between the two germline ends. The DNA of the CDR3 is TGTGCCAGCAGCTTGAACGCGGTAGAGACCCAGTACTTC. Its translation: CASSLNAVETQYF.

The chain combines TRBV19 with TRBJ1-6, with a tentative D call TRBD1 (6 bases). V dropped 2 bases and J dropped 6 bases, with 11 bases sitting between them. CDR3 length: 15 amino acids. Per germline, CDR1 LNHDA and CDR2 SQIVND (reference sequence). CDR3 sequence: CASSIMGAGNSPLHF. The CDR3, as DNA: TGTGCCAGTAGTATAATGGGGGCTGGTAATTCACCCCTCCACTTT.

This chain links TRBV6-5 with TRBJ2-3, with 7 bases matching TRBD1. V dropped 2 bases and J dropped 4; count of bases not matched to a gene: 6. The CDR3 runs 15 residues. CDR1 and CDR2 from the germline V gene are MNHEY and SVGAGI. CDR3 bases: TGTGCCAGCAGTTACGCGACAGGGCTCCCAGATACGCAGTATTTT. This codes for CASSYATGLPDTQYF.

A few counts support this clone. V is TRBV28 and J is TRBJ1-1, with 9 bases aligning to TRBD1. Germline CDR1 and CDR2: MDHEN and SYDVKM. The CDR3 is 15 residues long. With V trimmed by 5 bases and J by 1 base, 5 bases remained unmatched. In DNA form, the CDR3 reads TGTGCCAGCAGTCCTCCGACAGGGGGGAACACTGAAGCTTTCTTT. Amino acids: CASSPPTGGNTEAFF.

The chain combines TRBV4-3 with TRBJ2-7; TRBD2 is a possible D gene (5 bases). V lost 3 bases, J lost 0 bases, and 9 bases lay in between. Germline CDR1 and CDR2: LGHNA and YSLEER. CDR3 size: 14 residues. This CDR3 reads CASSQTRASYEQYF. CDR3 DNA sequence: TGCGCCAGCAGCCAGACGCGGGCCTCCTACGAGCAGTACTTC.

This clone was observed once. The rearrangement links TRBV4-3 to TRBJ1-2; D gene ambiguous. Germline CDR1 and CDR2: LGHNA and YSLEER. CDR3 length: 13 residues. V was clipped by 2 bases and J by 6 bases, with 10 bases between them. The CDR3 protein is CASSQRTRDGYTF. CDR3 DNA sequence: TGCGCCAGCAGCCAAAGGACGCGGGATGGCTACACCTTC.

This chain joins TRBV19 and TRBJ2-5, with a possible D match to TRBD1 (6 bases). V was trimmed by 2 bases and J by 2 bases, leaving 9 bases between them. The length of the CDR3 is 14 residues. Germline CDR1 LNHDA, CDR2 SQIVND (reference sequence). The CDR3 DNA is TGTGCCAGTAGTATAAGTGGACAGCAAGAGACCCAGTACTTC. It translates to CASSISGQQETQYF.

CDR3 DNA sequence: TGTGCCAGCAGCTTTGGGCAGGGCTACGAGCAGTACTTC. Its protein product is CASSFGQGYEQYF. This rearrangement joins TRBV11-2 to TRBJ2-7; a weak D match, TRBD1 (5 bases). The ends were cut back, 3 bases at V and 3 bases at J, with 9 bases in the middle. Germline V gene lookup returns CDR1 SGHAT and CDR2 FQNNGV. This CDR3 is built from 13 residues.

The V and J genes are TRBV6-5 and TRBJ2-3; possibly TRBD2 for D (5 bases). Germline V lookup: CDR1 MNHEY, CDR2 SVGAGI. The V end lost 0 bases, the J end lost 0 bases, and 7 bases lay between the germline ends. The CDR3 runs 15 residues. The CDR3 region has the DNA TGTGCCAGCAGTTACTCGGGGAGCAGCACAGATACGCAGTATTTT. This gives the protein CASSYSGSSTDTQYF.